The clone carrying this TCR beta chain counts as medium-sized (0.01 to 0.1%). Its antigen is not identified. This CDR3 contains 16 residues. Germline loops: CDR1 SGHRS, CDR2 YFSETQ. V was trimmed by 3 bases and J by 1 base, leaving 17 bases between them. Libraries of TCR beta came from quantitative 5'-RACE with molecular barcodes. Via MiXCR, TCRdb re-called the 5' RACE reads, giving one row per CDR3 protein. The sample includes 24,000 or so distinct CDR3 sequences, 10% to 15% of them seen just once. The data originate from a study of CD8 T cells in ankylosing spondylitis. Study observations and caveats: Past research had described some motif variants in reactive arthritis synovial fluid and blood. A motif in TCR beta, a set of several highly homologous variants, appeared characteristic of ankylosing spondylitis blood.

This sequence joins TRBV5-1 and TRBJ2-7, with D uncertain. Sequenced input: blood. The sequence was collected from a male donor with ankylosing spondylitis or in good health (not recorded which). CDR3 amino acids: CASSSGARSRSYEQYF. In nucleotides, the CDR3 is TGCGCCAGCAGCTCCGGAGCGCGGAGTAGGTCCTACGAGCAGTACTTC.